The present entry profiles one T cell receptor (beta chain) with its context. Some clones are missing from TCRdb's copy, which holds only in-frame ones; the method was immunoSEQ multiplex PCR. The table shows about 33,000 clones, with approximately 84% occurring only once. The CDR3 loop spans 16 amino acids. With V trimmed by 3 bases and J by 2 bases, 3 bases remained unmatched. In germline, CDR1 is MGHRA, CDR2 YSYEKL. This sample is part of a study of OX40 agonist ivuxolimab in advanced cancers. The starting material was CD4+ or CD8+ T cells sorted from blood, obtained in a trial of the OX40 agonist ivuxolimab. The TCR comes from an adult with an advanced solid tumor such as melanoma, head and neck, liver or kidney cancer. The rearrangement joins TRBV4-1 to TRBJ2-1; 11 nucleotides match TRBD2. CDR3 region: CASSHPLAGAYNEQFF. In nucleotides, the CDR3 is TGCGCCAGCAGCCACCCACTAGCGGGGGCCTACAATGAGCAGTTCTTC.